Here is one T cell receptor (beta chain) with its context. Between the trimmed V and J ends, which lost 5 bases and 3 bases, there was a span of 11 bases. Germline CDR1 reads MNHEY; CDR2 reads SVGAGI. This CDR3 region has 13 residues. These data are taken from a study of shared clonotypes between healthy human individuals. As defined, naive CD8 cells were CD45RO-negative and positively selected for CCR7, with terminally differentiated effector memory CD45RA+ cells excluded. Assay used: immunoSEQ multiplex PCR; TCRdb lists only in-frame clones, some missing. The sample lists 750,000 to 1,000,000 clones, more than 85% occurring once.

Sequencing was carried out using naive CD8+ T cells sorted from blood. The sequence came from a young man in good health. The gene calls are TRBV6-5 and TRBJ2-7; D perhaps matches TRBD1 (5 bases). CDR3 protein: CASSQGWGYEQYF. The DNA of the CDR3 is TGTGCCAGCAGTCAGGGTTGGGGCTACGAGCAGTACTTC.